This T cell receptor beta chain was profiled in a study of T cell changes during pregnancy in multiple sclerosis (dated by TCRdb to the late 2010s). Notes on the research overall: The study looked at changes in the T cell repertoire across pregnancy in women with multiple sclerosis.

CDR1 and CDR2 (SGHRS, YFSETQ) derive from the germline V gene. Relative to germline, V is 0 bases shorter and J is 8 bases shorter, with 11 bases between their ends. Inclusive of the bounding cysteine and phenylalanine, the CDR3 is 13 residues long. Of the read, only the CDR3 DNA is kept; its 39 bases are in frame from base 1. Libraries were made using the immunoSEQ multiplex PCR assay. In its TCRdb copy, this immuneACCESS table keeps in-frame sequences only and misses some clones. Where compared with another copy, unresolved V genes explain less than half of these, and the others have no known cause. Counted in this sample were around 57,000 clones; approximately 90% of them appeared once. The ten most abundant clones make up 0.89% of the sample. As for this clone: Its antigen remains unidentified. No qualities accompany the bases; no much larger clone lies one base away.

This chain is built from TRBV5-1 and TRBJ1-2; a tentative D match to TRBD1 spans 5 bases. The receptor was derived from a female donor in good health, enrolled as a control in a pregnancy study. This material consisted of peripheral blood, taken in the first trimester of pregnancy. This receptor carries the CDR3 CASSLEGAWGYTF. In nucleotide form, the sequence is TGCGCCAGCAGCTTGGAAGGGGCGTGGGGCTACACCTTC.